The clone carrying this T cell receptor (beta chain) was recorded many times. The sample belongs to a study of T cell repertoires in cytomegalovirus infection. V gave up 2 bases and J gave up 4 bases, with 11 bases separating them. The CDR3 runs to 14 residues. Per the germline V gene, CDR1 is SGHTA and CDR2 is FQGNSA. TCRdb analysed the reads with MiXCR anew, one entry per CDR3 protein. The table records about 490,000 distinct CDR3 sequences, about 10% of them present only once. The sequenced sample was PBMCs. The chain is built from TRBV7-2 and TRBJ2-5, with D maybe TRBD1 (6 bases). This receptor was taken from a human donor in good health (CMV status not recorded). Some clones in this sample may be carry-over from other donors' samples. The CDR3 protein is CASSLSNRVETQYF. The CDR3 DNA follows: TGTGCCAGCAGCTTAAGTAACAGGGTAGAGACCCAGTACTTC.